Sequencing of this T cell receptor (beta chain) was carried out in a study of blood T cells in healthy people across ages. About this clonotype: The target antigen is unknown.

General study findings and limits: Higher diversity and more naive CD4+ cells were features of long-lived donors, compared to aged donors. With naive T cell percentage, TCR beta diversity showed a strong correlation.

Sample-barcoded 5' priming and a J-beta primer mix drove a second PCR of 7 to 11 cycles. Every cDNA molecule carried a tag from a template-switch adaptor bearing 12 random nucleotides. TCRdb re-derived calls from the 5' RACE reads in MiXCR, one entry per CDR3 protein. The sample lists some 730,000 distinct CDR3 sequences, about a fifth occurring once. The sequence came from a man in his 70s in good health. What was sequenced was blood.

The CDR3 is CASSFETGGGSYNSPLHF. DNA for the CDR3: TGTGCCAGCAGTTTCGAGACAGGGGGAGGTTCCTATAATTCACCCCTCCACTTT. The rearrangement joins TRBV27 to TRBJ1-6; 9 bases fit TRBD1. There are 18 residues in the CDR3. J gave up 1 base and V 3 bases, and 7 bases lay outside the gene matches. Germline values: CDR1 MNHEY, CDR2 SMNVEV (reference sequence).